This T cell receptor (beta chain) came from a study of T cell changes during pregnancy in multiple sclerosis. The assay was immunoSEQ multiplex PCR, and TCRdb's table has in-frame clones only and misses some. The sample yields some 43,000 clones, 85% to 95% seen once. The germline V gene encodes CDR1 MDHEN and CDR2 SYDVKM. V shed 7 bases and J shed 8 bases, with 14 bases lying between them. CDR3 size: 12 residues. This chain uses TRBV28 with TRBJ1-2; no clear D. This material consisted of CD8+ T cells from peripheral blood mononuclear cells, taken in the third trimester of pregnancy. The origin of this receptor is a female donor with multiple sclerosis, enrolled in a pregnancy study. In nucleotides, the CDR3 is TGTGCCAGCACCTTAGGCGGGGAGGGCTACACCTTC. Its protein is CASTLGGEGYTF.